The entry below gives a single T cell receptor beta chain sequence along with its context. The antigen is unknown. The sample belongs to a study of cytomegalovirus exposure and HLA in healthy donors. The primer mix had 60 Vbeta and 13 Jbeta primers. Measured with immunoSEQ multiplex PCR; TCRdb has only the in-frame clones, and not every one. The repertoire includes roughly 220,000 clones, around 80% of them detected once, and around 1.7% sits in the top ten. The study's findings and limits: There were several of the most significant clusters that appeared linked to common viral pathogens in a later analysis.

Germline CDR1 and CDR2: SQVTM and ANQGSEA. The CDR3 runs to 15 residues. The TCR was taken from a man between 45 and 60 years old in good health and CMV-seronegative. What was sequenced was PBMCs. The chain employs TRBV29-1 and TRBJ2-5; 8 nucleotides agree with TRBD2. The closer fit of TRBJ2-7 to the DNA end suggests the J call may be wrong. The CDR3 reads CSVLAGSGRTYEQYF. The CDR3, as DNA: TGCAGCGTCCTTGCCGGGAGCGGGAGAACCTACGAGCAGTACTTC.